The T cell receptor (beta chain) described here comes from a study of siplizumab effects on memory and regulatory T cells. Findings and limits, study-wide: The diversity of naive T cells seemed greater than that of memory cells, and their alloresponse contribution seemed major. Of the alloreactive clones, only a minor fraction mapped to unstimulated subsets.

V lost 1 base and J lost 3; bases outside the gene matches: 5. CDR1 and CDR2 (germline): LNHDA, SQIVND (reference sequence). This CDR3 is 15 amino acids long. Comments on this clone: Its antigen remains unknown.

Per-sample assaying covered 85,000 to 100,000 TCR templates. The repertoire was sequenced with immunoSEQ multiplex PCR; TCRdb's copy has only in-frame clones and lacks some. This table holds some 100,000 clones, roughly 95% found once. The sequenced sample was naive CD4+ T cells sorted from blood. The receptor's source is a human donor in good health. V and J are TRBV19 and TRBJ2-7; TRBD1 matches 8 bases. CDR3 sequence: CASSIAGTGNYEQYF. CDR3 DNA sequence: TGTGCCAGTAGTATAGCGGGGACAGGAAACTACGAGCAGTACTTC. Combining the CDR3 with reference TRBV19 and TRBJ2-7 gives the whole variable domain DGGITQSPKYLFRKEGQNVTLSCEQNLNHDAMYWYRQDPGQGLRLIYYSQIVNDFQKGDIAEGYSVSREKKESFPLTVTSAQKNPTAFYLCASSIAGTGNYEQYFGPGTRLTVT.